Listed below are T cell receptor beta chains from one sample, sequenced in a study of T cells after yellow fever vaccination. TCRdb redid the calling of the 5' RACE reads with MiXCR, one entry per CDR3 protein. The sample shows about 350,000 distinct CDR3 sequences, around 13% of them seen only once. The input for sequencing was CD4+ T cells sorted from PBMCs, taken 15 days after the yellow fever booster vaccination. The receptor set was obtained from a young man who received the YFV17D yellow fever vaccine. The CDR3 runs from the conserved cysteine through the conserved F or W. The D gene is left open where the match is weak. The size of a clone is reported for some rows only, either as once, few or many, or as a class for expanded clones.

TRBV14,TRBJ2-1,many,.,TGTGCCAGCAGCCCCCTTGGGTGGGGGCTGGATGAGCAGTTCTTC,CASSPLGWGLDEQFF
TRBV5-1,TRBJ1-2,.,TRBD1,TGCGCCAGCAGCCCCCGGGACAGTATAGGTGGCTACACCTTC,CASSPRDSIGGYTF
TRBV6-5,TRBJ2-7,.,.,TGTGCCGACTCGGGTCCGACAGACGAGCAGTACTTC,CADSGPTDEQYF
TRBV21-1,TRBJ2-5,many,.,TGTGCCAGCAGCAATTGGGCCCTGGGCGGCTCGGGGACCCAGTACTTC,CASSNWALGGSGTQYF
TRBV4-2,TRBJ2-4,.,TRBD1,TGTGCCAGCAGCCATAGACAGGGGGTAGGAGACATTCAGTACTTC,CASSHRQGVGDIQYF
TRBV5-4,TRBJ1-4,few,TRBD1,TGTGCCAGCAGCTTGGCACAGGGGGATGAAAAACTGTTTTTT,CASSLAQGDEKLFF
TRBV6-5,TRBJ1-2,.,.,TGTGCCAGCGGAGTGCTTTATGGCTACACCTTC,CASGVLYGYTF
TRBV7-2,TRBJ1-6,few,.,TGTGCCAGCAGCTTAGCGTTGGCAGGGTTTTCACCCCTCCACTTT,CASSLALAGFSPLHF
TRBV20-1,TRBJ2-3,few,.,TGCAGTGCTCCCTCAACCTCCGCAGATACGCAGTATTTT,CSAPSTSADTQYF
TRBV7-3,TRBJ2-3,.,TRBD2,TGTGCCAGCAGCTCGGGACTAGCGGGGTTCACAGATACGCAGTATTTT,CASSSGLAGFTDTQYF